A single sample is the source of the 15 T cell receptor beta chains below, sequenced in a study of blood T cell repertoires in COVID-19. Generated by immunoSEQ multiplex PCR, the TCRdb table keeps only in-frame clones and is missing some. The data contain fewer than 200,000 clones, about 90% of them singletons. The source material was peripheral blood. These receptor sequences come from a young man with COVID-19, enrolled during active disease.

The V and J genes are TRBV19 and TRBJ2-1, with a weak D call TRBD1 (7 bases). The CDR3 runs to 14 residues. Germline V gene sequence: CDR1 LNHDA, CDR2 SQIVND (reference sequence). The V gene lost 7 bases and the J gene lost 6 bases, with 16 bases spanning the gap. The DNA for the CDR3 is TGTGCCAGTACCATCGGGGGACAGTTCAATGAGCAGTTCTTC. Translating it yields CASTIGGQFNEQFF.

V gene TRBV6-2 or TRBV6-3 combines with J gene TRBJ2-7, with 7 bases lining up with TRBD1. V gave up 6 bases and J gave up 2 bases; unmatched junction bases: 7. The CDR3 is 14 residues long. Germline CDR1 and CDR2: MNHEY and SVGEGT. CDR3 in amino acids: CASSQPGQTYEQYF. The CDR3 nucleotides are TGTGCCAGCAGCCAGCCGGGACAGACCTACGAGCAGTACTTC.

The V and J genes are TRBV7-2 and TRBJ2-1, with D possibly being TRBD2 (5 bases). Germline-derived CDR1 and CDR2 are SGHTA and FQGNSA. Trimming removed 5 bases from V and 12 bases from J, with 20 bases in between. This CDR3 comprises 14 residues. In DNA, the CDR3 is TGTGCCAGCAGCCCCGAGATTCTAGCAGTTCGGCAGTTCTTC. Amino acids: CASSPEILAVRQFF.

V gene TRBV6-1 combines with J gene TRBJ2-6; no clear D. V was trimmed by 3 bases and J by 3 bases, leaving 6 bases between them. This CDR3 spans 14 amino acids. Germline V gives CDR1 MNHNS, CDR2 SASEGT. CDR3 in amino acids: CASSDPGGANVLTF. CDR3 DNA sequence: TGTGCCAGCAGTGACCCCGGTGGGGCCAACGTCCTGACTTTC.

The chain combines TRBV5-6 with TRBJ1-5; D is undetermined. The CDR3 extends over 14 amino acids. CDR1 and CDR2 (germline): SGHDT, YYEEEE. The V end lost 0 bases, the J end lost 4 bases, and 8 bases lay between the germline ends. The DNA of the CDR3 is TGTGCCAGCAGCTTGGTGTCAGGTAATCAGCCCCAGCATTTT. Encoded protein: CASSLVSGNQPQHF. The entire variable domain, with the rest obtained from reference TRBV5-6 and TRBJ1-5, is as follows: DAGVTQSPTHLIKTRGQQVTLRCSPKSGHDTVSWYQQALGQGPQFIFQYYEEEERQRGNFPDRFSGHQFPNYSSELNVNALLLGDSALYLCASSLVSGNQPQHFGDGTRLSIL.

The chain uses TRBV7-9 and TRBJ1-1, with TRBD1 matching 7 bases. Trimming cost V 6 bases and J 4 bases; bases outside gene matches: 8. Germline V CDR1 and CDR2: SEHNR, FQNEAQ (reference sequence). The CDR3 contains 14 residues. CDR3 sequence reads: CASRSPRGTTEAFF. The CDR3 DNA reads TGTGCCAGCAGGTCCCCCAGGGGGACCACTGAAGCTTTCTTT.

This clone was observed once. This chain connects TRBV27 to TRBJ1-5, with TRBD1 as a possible D gene (5 bases). The CDR3 is made up of 16 amino acids. The V and J ends lost 4 bases and 4 bases respectively, with 17 bases between them. Germline CDR1 reads MNHEY; CDR2 reads SMNVEV (reference sequence). In DNA, the CDR3 is TGTGCCAGCAGTTCCCCGGGACGGGGAGGGAATCAGCCCCAGCATTTT. Protein sequence: CASSSPGRGGNQPQHF.

This chain connects TRBV4-2 to TRBJ2-7; 9 bases are shared with TRBD2. Germline V gene lookup returns CDR1 LGHNA and CDR2 YNFKEQ. The CDR3 length is 18 residues. V was pared by 0 bases and J by 0 bases, with 9 bases of the junction left unmatched. The CDR3 region is CASSQESLAGTRSYEQYF. The CDR3 DNA is TGTGCCAGCAGCCAAGAGTCCCTAGCGGGGACCCGCTCCTACGAGCAGTACTTC.

As for this clone: Compared with germline, one end of the junction differs, possibly owing to a read error. V usage is TRBV27 and J usage is TRBJ1-5; no definite D call. Germline loops: CDR1 MNHEY, CDR2 SMNVEV (reference sequence). This CDR3 region has 13 residues. Here the CDR3 DNA reads TGTGCCAGCAGTAGGAGAAAGAATCAACCCCAGCATTTT. It yields the protein CASSRRKNQPQHF.

The V and J genes are TRBV4-3 and TRBJ1-4; D perhaps matches TRBD1 (6 bases). CDR1 LGHNA and CDR2 YSLEER come from the germline V gene. Trimming removed 2 bases at V and 6 bases at J, with 19 bases between. This CDR3 has 17 residues. CDR3 residues: CASSQQLLGGEDEKLFF. The CDR3 nucleotides read TGCGCCAGCAGCCAACAGTTGTTAGGGGGGGAAGATGAAAAACTGTTTTTT.

The chain is built from TRBV24-1 and TRBJ1-2; possibly TRBD1 for D (6 bases). Trimming took 1 base from V and 0 from J, leaving 11 bases between them. CDR3 length equals 16 residues. Germline CDR1 and CDR2: KGHDR and SFDVKD. Written as DNA, the CDR3 is TGTGCCACCAGTGATTTTAAGACAGGAGCTAACTATGGCTACACCTTC. It yields the protein CATSDFKTGANYGYTF.

The rearrangement uses TRBV28 and TRBJ2-5; 8 positions match TRBD1. CDR3 size: 15 residues. CDR1 and CDR2 from the germline V gene are MDHEN and SYDVKM. Germline trimming cut 2 bases from V and 5 bases from J; bases unmatched to any gene: 7. The CDR3 bases are TGTGCCAGCAGTTTACAACCAGGGGGCGGTGAGACCCAGTACTTC. This gives the protein CASSLQPGGGETQYF.

This chain connects TRBV27 to TRBJ1-2; D might be TRBD1 (5 bases). Germline CDR1 is MNHEY and CDR2 is SMNVEV (reference sequence). V lost 1 base to trimming and J lost 0 bases, with 6 bases between them. The CDR3 consists of 14 residues. CDR3 in DNA: TGTGCCAGCAGTTTATACAGGACTAACTATGGCTACACCTTC. This translates into CASSLYRTNYGYTF.

The chain couples TRBV2 to TRBJ1-1, with 9 positions matching TRBD1. The CDR3 contains 13 residues. Germline CDR1 SNHLY, CDR2 FYNNEI. The V gene end was trimmed by 6 bases and the J gene end by 5 bases; junction bases not matched to a gene: 4. As DNA, the CDR3 is TGTGCCAGCAGGGGACAGGGTTTGACTGAAGCTTTCTTT. This encodes CASRGQGLTEAFF.

There are a few counts of this clone. V usage is TRBV28 and J usage is TRBJ1-5, with 9 bases aligning to TRBD1. Trimming took 6 bases from V and 5 from J; bases not matched to a gene: 5. The V gene's germline CDR1 is MDHEN and CDR2 SYDVKM. The length of the CDR3 is 14 residues. CDR3 loop: CASRYGQGYQPQHF. CDR3 DNA sequence: TGTGCCAGCAGATACGGACAGGGGTATCAGCCCCAGCATTTT.